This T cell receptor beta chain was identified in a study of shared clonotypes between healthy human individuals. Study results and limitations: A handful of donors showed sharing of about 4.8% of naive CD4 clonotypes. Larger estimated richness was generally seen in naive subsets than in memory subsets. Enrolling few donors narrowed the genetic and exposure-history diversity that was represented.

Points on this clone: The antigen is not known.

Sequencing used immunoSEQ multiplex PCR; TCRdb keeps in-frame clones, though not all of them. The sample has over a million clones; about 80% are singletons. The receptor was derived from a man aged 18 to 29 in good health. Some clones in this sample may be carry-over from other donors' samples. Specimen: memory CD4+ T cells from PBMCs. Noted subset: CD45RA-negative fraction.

The CDR3 reads CASSQPDGYTF. In DNA form, the CDR3 reads TGCGCCAGCAGTCAACCAGACGGCTACACCTTC. V and J are TRBV23-1 and TRBJ1-2; D remains unclear. TRBV23-1 is placed among ORFs of uncertain function. This CDR3 is 11 amino acids long. Trimming removed 2 bases from V and 8 bases from J, with 6 bases in between.